This T cell receptor (beta chain) comes out of a study of cytomegalovirus exposure and HLA in healthy donors. Study findings and constraints: Reportedly, a later analysis found an Asian-associated ancestry cluster had fewer N-insertions than the roughly 700-donor mean. Highest at DRB1 and lowest at HLA-C, TCR association rates differed among HLA loci in a later analysis. CMV serostatus was the sole immune exposure data available. Segments of the TCR beta V type were, in most cases, productive about 90% or about 30% of the time in an earlier analysis.

As concerns this clone: What it recognizes is unknown.

The germline CDR1 and CDR2 sequences are LNHDA and SQIVND (reference sequence). The CDR3 extends over 16 amino acids. Losses at the gene ends were 3 bases for V and 1 base for J; bases not matched to a gene: 9. 60 Vbeta and 13 Jbeta primers were used in PCR. Sequencing used immunoSEQ multiplex PCR; TCRdb keeps in-frame clones, though not all of them. The sample carries under 200,000 clones, roughly 90% recorded once. The sequence came from a woman aged 18-29 years in good health and CMV-seronegative. The specimen was PBMCs. The V and J genes are TRBV19 and TRBJ2-7; 7 bases are shared with TRBD1. The chain's CDR3 is CASSMSTGVFSYEQYF. CDR3 coding DNA: TGTGCCAGTAGTATGAGTACAGGGGTTTTTTCCTACGAGCAGTACTTC.